Described below is a single T cell receptor beta chain sequence and its context. Its antigen is still unknown. J gave up 4 bases and V 7 bases, and 8 bases lay outside the gene matches. The germline V gene has CDR1 SNHLY and CDR2 FYNNEI. The CDR3 extends over 14 amino acids. The source of the sample is a study of T cells in narcolepsy. Study information: Donors had narcolepsy type 1 or type 2, or were healthy controls.

Study observations and caveats: Autoreactive clonotypes reportedly recurred in blood of same and different patients, not controls. No autoreactive T cell clone sequences appeared in some memory CD4+ repertoires. Same-patient CSF and blood CD4+ T cell clonotypes included HCRT-specific and TRIB2-specific autoreactive ones.

The data were produced by immunoSEQ multiplex PCR, yet TCRdb's version contains in-frame clones alone and is incomplete. The repertoire holds 35,000 or so clones, with approximately 86% as singletons. This TCR was sampled from a human donor with narcolepsy. The V gene is TRBV2, the J gene TRBJ2-5; the match to TRBD2 covers 8 bases. Sequences were obtained from CD45RA- memory CD4+ T cells from PBMCs. The CDR3 region has the DNA TGTGCCAGCAAAGCCGGGAGGGTACTAGAGACCCAGTACTTC. It encodes CASKAGRVLETQYF.